This TCR beta chain was sequenced during a study of CD8+ T cells in alopecia areata. Turning to the study itself: The drug, oral tofacitinib, was given to treated patients at 5 to 10 mg twice daily. Tofacitinib lasted 6 to 18 months, then 6 months off drug. Study-level findings and limits: Unlike in mice, where it was clearer, TCR sharing across patients was less clear, possibly HLA-related.

Treatment denoted: oral pan-JAK inhibitor, 5-10 mg twice daily. This clone was recorded only once. The antigen is unknown. Sequencing used cDNA as its template, made by extracting RNA and reverse transcribing it. Profiled with immunoSEQ multiplex PCR; TCRdb holds only in-frame clones, not every one. The sample lists more than 150,000 clones; 40% to 55% were seen once. The germline CDR1 and CDR2 sequences are SGDLS and YYNGEE. Trimming removed 4 bases from V and 9 bases from J; junction bases left unmatched: 4. This CDR3 has 13 residues. This chain uses TRBV9 with TRBJ1-6; 7 bases are a match to TRBD1. This TCR was recovered from a human donor with alopecia areata. Sequences were derived from CD8+ T cells sorted from blood, sampled around week 53, from a patient treated with tofacitinib. The CDR3 nucleotides read TGTGCCAGCAGCCCCGACAGGGTTTCACCCCTCCACTTT. Amino acid sequence: CASSPDRVSPLHF.